What follows is one T cell receptor beta chain and its context. Original data processing: Reference gene primer amplification in the assay estimated nucleated cell counts. Sequencing was performed with immunoSEQ multiplex PCR; in TCRdb, only in-frame clones are kept and a portion is missing. For V, J and clone size, that table is used; D and trimming come from the DNA. Of 70,000 or so clones listed, 70% to 90% are singletons. This specimen belongs to a study of blood T cell repertoires in COVID-19. Across the whole study: PBMCs, B-cell-depleted T cells, or T cells were the source of the cDNA or gDNA that made up the material.

V was shortened by 3 bases and J by 5 bases, with 16 bases between the two germline ends. CDR3 length: 14 residues. Germline CDR1 and CDR2: DFQATT and SNEGSKA (reference sequence). V gene TRBV20-1 combines with J gene TRBJ2-5, with a weak D call TRBD2 (5 bases). The receptor's source is a young man with acute or convalescent COVID-19. The sequenced material came from peripheral blood. This chain's CDR3 is CSASLPRVRETQYF. Written as DNA, the CDR3 is TGCAGTGCTAGTCTTCCGAGGGTAAGGGAGACCCAGTACTTC.